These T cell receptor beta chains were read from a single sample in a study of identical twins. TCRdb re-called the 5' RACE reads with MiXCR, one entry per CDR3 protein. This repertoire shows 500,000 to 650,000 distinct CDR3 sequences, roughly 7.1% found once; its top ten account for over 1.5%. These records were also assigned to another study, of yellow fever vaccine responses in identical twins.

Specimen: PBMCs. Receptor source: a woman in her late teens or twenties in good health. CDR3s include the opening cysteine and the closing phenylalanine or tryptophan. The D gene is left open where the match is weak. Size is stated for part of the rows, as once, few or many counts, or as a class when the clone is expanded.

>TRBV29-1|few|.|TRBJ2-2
CSVKGAGELFF
TGCAGCGTGAAGGGTGCCGGGGAGCTGTTTTTT
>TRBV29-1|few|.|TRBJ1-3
CSVETTGFSGNTIYF
TGCAGCGTTGAAACCACAGGGTTCTCTGGAAACACCATATATTTT
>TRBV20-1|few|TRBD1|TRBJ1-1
CSARGQDRGITEAFF
TGCAGTGCTAGGGGTCAGGACAGGGGTATCACTGAAGCTTTCTTT
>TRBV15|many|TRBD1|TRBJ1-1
CATSKEGVRGGGTEVFF
TGTGCCACCAGCAAGGAAGGTGTTAGGGGAGGGGGCACTGAAGTTTTCTTT
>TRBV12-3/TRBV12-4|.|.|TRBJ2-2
CASSLPYTGELFF
TGTGCCAGCAGTTTACCGTACACCGGGGAGCTGTTTTTT
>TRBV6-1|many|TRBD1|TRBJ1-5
CASSTPTGADQPQHF
TGTGCCAGCAGTACCCCGACAGGGGCGGATCAGCCCCAGCATTTT
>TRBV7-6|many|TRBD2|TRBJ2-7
CASSLRLAQQGFDEQYF
TGTGCCAGCAGCTTACGACTAGCGCAACAAGGTTTCGACGAGCAGTACTTC
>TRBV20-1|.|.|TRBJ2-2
CSAEPPNTGELFF
TGCAGTGCTGAACCTCCGAACACCGGGGAGCTGTTTTTT
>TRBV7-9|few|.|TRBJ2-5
CASSPWTEAQETQYF
TGTGCCAGCAGCCCCTGGACTGAAGCGCAAGAGACCCAGTACTTC
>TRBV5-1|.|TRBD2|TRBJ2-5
CASSGGGATETQYF
TGCGCCAGCAGCGGCGGGGGGGCGACAGAGACCCAGTACTTC
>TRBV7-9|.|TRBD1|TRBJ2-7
CASRRGLEQYF
TGTGCCAGCCGCAGGGGGCTAGAGCAGTACTTC
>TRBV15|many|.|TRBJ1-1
CATSRGGDRLRAFF
TGTGCCACCAGCAGAGGAGGGGATCGGTTGCGAGCTTTCTTT
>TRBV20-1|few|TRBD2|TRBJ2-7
CSARGTTSYEQYF
TGCAGTGCTAGGGGGACTACCTCCTACGAGCAGTACTTC
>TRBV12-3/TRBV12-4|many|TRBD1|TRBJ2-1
CASSPGTGIEQFF
TGTGCCAGCAGTCCAGGGACAGGTATCGAGCAGTTCTTC
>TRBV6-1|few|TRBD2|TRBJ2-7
CATTQERRESYEQYF
TGTGCCACCACCCAGGAAAGGCGGGAGTCCTACGAGCAGTACTTC
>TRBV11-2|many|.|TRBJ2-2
CASSSIRDPGELFF
TGTGCCAGCAGCTCGATCAGGGATCCCGGGGAGCTGTTTTTT
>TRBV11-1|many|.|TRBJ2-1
CASSSPSGHSKGSYNEQFF
TGTGCCAGCAGCTCCCCATCGGGACATAGTAAGGGTTCCTACAATGAGCAGTTCTTC
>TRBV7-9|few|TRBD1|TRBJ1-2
CASSAPDRDYGYTF
TGTGCCAGCAGCGCCCCGGACAGGGACTATGGCTACACCTTC
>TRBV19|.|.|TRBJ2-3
CASGTGQTTHYTQYF
TGTGCCAGTGGAACGGGGCAGACTACCCACTATACGCAGTATTTT
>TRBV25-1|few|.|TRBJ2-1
CASSELELHEQFF
TGTGCCAGCAGTGAATTGGAACTCCATGAGCAGTTCTTC
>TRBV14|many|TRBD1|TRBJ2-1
CASSQDLWAGGFPYNEQFF
TGTGCCAGCAGCCAAGATCTTTGGGCAGGGGGTTTCCCCTACAATGAGCAGTTCTTC
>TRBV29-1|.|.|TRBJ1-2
CSVEARGPYGYTF
TGCAGCGTTGAAGCTCGCGGGCCTTATGGCTACACCTTC
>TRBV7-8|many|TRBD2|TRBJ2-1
CASSLAKLAGGPAEQFF
TGTGCCAGCAGCTTAGCGAAGTTAGCGGGGGGCCCCGCTGAGCAGTTCTTC
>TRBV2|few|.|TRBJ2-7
CASSANEQYF
TGTGCCAGCAGTGCTAACGAGCAGTACTTC
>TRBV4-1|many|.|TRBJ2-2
CASSQFLRSQGGSGELFF
TGCGCCAGCAGCCAATTTTTACGATCACAGGGAGGGTCCGGGGAGCTGTTTTTT
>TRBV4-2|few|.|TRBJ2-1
CASSQLGTLGQFF
TGTGCCAGCAGCCAACTTGGGACTCTTGGGCAGTTCTTC
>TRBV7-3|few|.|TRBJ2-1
CASSPGVPNEQFF
TGTGCCAGCAGCCCAGGTGTGCCCAATGAGCAGTTCTTC
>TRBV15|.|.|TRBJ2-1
CATSRAVQYNEQFF
TGTGCCACCAGCAGGGCCGTTCAGTACAATGAGCAGTTCTTC
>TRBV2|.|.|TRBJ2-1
CASKEGWTVNNEQFF
TGTGCCAGCAAAGAGGGGTGGACGGTGAACAATGAGCAGTTCTTC
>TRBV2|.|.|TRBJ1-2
CATEIDTNYGYTF
TGTGCCACCGAAATCGACACTAACTATGGCTACACCTTC
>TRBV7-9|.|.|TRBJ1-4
CASSAQPPEKLFF
TGTGCCAGCAGCGCCCAGCCCCCGGAAAAACTGTTTTTT
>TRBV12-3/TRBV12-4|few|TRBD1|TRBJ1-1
CASSSQDRGPMNTEAFF
TGTGCCAGCAGTTCGCAAGACAGGGGGCCGATGAACACTGAAGCTTTCTTT
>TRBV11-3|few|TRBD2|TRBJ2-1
CASSRGLAVEQFF
TGTGCCAGCAGCCGGGGACTAGCGGTCGAGCAGTTCTTC
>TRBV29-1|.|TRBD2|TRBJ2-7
CSVVTSGSRQYF
TGCAGCGTTGTGACTAGCGGGAGTAGGCAGTACTTC
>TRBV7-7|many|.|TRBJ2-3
CASSLGPETGFADTQYF
TGTGCCAGCAGCTTAGGACCCGAGACAGGTTTCGCAGATACGCAGTATTTT
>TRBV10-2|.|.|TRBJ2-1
CASSEVEQFF
TGCGCCAGCAGTGAGGTTGAGCAGTTCTTC
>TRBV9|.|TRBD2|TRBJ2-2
CASSGQGTSGNSNTGELFF
TGTGCCAGCAGCGGGCAAGGGACTAGCGGGAATTCGAACACCGGGGAGCTGTTTTTT
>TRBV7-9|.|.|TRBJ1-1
CASSGTRFRTMNTEAFF
TGTGCCAGCAGCGGAACCCGATTTCGCACCATGAACACTGAAGCTTTCTTT
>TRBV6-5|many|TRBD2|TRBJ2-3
CASSYSASGGGSTDTQYF
TGTGCCAGCAGTTACTCCGCTAGCGGGGGGGGAAGCACAGATACGCAGTATTTT
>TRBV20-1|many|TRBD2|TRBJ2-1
CSARLRTSGSPQQFF
TGCAGTGCTAGACTCCGGACTAGCGGGAGTCCGCAGCAGTTCTTC
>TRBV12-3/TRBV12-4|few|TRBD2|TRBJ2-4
CASSLTSGRGIQYF
TGTGCCAGCAGTTTGACTAGCGGTCGGGGCATTCAGTACTTC